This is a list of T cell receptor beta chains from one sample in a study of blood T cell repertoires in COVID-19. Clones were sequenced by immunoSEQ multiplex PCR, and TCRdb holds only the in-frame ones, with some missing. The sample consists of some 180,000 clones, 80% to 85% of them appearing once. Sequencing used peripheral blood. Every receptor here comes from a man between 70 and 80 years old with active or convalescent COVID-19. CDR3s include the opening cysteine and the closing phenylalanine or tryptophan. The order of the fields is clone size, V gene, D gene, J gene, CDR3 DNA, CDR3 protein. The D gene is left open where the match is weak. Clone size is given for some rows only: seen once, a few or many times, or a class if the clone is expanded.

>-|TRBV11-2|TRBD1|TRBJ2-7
TGTGCCAGCAGCTTGAGAGCCGGGACAGGGAGATCCTACGAGCAGTACTTC
CASSLRAGTGRSYEQYF
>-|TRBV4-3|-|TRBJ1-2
TGCGCCAGCAGCCTAGAAACAGGGCCAGGGGGCTACACCTTC
CASSLETGPGGYTF
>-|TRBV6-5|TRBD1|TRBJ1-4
TGTGCCAGCAGTTCGTCCGGGACAGGCGGGGGAAAACTGTTTTTT
CASSSSGTGGGKLFF
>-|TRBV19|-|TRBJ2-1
TGTGCCAGTACGACTAACGGATACAATGAGCAGTTCTTC
CASTTNGYNEQFF
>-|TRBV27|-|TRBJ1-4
TGTGCCAGCAGTCCCCAGACAGCAACTAATGAAAAACTGTTTTTT
CASSPQTATNEKLFF
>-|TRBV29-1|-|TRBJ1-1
TGCAGCGGCGAGTTGAACACTGAAGCTTTCTTT
CSGELNTEAFF
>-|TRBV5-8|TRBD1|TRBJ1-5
TGTGCCAGCAGCTTGGGGGGGACAGAGAATCAGCCCCAGCATTTT
CASSLGGTENQPQHF
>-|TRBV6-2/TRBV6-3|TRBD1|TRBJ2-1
TGTGCCAGCAGTTACCGCGGCAGGGGGACCTACAATGAGCAGTTCTTC
CASSYRGRGTYNEQFF
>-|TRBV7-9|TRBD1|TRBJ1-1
TGTGCCAGCAGCCCTATCACTGGGACAGCGTCAGAAGCTTTCTTT
CASSPITGTASEAFF
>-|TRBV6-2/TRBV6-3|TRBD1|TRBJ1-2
TGTGCCAGCAGTTACTCAAACAGGGGCTATGGCTACACCTTC
CASSYSNRGYGYTF
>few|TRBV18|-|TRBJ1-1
TGTGCCAGCTCACGAGGGGGCACTGAAGCTTTCTTT
CASSRGGTEAFF
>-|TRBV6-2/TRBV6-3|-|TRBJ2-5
TGTGCCAGCAGTTACTCGAGGCAGGGGATGTTAGAGACCCAGTACTTC
CASSYSRQGMLETQYF
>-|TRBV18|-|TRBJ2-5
TGTGCCAGCTCACCATCAGTCCAAGAGACCCAGTACTTC
CASSPSVQETQYF
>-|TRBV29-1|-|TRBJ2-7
TGCAGCGTTGATGCGGGGAAAGGGTCCTACGAGCAGTACTTC
CSVDAGKGSYEQYF
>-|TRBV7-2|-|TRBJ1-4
TGTGCCAGCAGCTTAATAACTCCCCCGACAACTAATGAAAAACTGTTTTTT
CASSLITPPTTNEKLFF
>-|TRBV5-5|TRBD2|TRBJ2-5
TGTGCCAGCAGCTTGGTGCTAGCGGGAGTGAGAGAGACCCAGTACTTC
CASSLVLAGVRETQYF
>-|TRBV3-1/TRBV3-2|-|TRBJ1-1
TGTGCCAGCAGCCAAAAGGGGCTACAGGCGGCCGTTCTCTTT
CASSQKGLQAAVLF
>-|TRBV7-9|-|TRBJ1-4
TGTGCCAGCAGAGGGGCAGCTAATGAAAAACTGTTTTTT
CASRGAANEKLFF
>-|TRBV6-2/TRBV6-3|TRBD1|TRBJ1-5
TGTGCCAGCAGTAGAATCGGGACAGGGCTGCAGCCCCAGCATTTT
CASSRIGTGLQPQHF
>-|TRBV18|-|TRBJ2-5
TGTGCCAGCTCACCCACAGGGTCAGAGACCCAGTACTTC
CASSPTGSETQYF
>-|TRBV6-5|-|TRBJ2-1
TGTGCCGCGGGGCAGGTCAATGAGCAGTTCTTC
CAAGQVNEQFF
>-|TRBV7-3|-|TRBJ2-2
TGTGCCAGCAGCTTAAATCCAGGGGCCTCCGGGGAGCTGTTTTTT
CASSLNPGASGELFF
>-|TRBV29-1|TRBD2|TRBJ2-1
TGCAGCGTTGCCCTAGCGGGGGGCGATGAGCAGTTCTTC
CSVALAGGDEQFF
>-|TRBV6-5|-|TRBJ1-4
TGTGCCAGCAGACAAGCAGGTTCGGGGGAAAAACTGTTTTTT
CASRQAGSGEKLFF
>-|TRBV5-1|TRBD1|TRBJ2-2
TGCGCCAGCAGCTCGACAGGGGGTCAACCGGGGGAGCTGTTTTTT
CASSSTGGQPGELFF
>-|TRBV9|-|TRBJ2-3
TGTGCCAGCAGCGTAGTTGCGGGAAGCACAGATACGCAGTATTTT
CASSVVAGSTDTQYF
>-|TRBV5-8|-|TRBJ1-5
TGTGCCAGCAGCTTGGACCGGGGCAATCAGCCCCAGCATTTT
CASSLDRGNQPQHF
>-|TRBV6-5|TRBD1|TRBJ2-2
TGTGCCAGCAGAAAAAGACAGGGGGCGTCCGGGGAGCTGTTTTTT
CASRKRQGASGELFF
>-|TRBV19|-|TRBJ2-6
TGTGCCAGTAGTATATTCGGGGCTGGGGCCAACGTCCTGACTTTC
CASSIFGAGANVLTF
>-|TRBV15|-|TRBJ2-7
TGTGCCACCCAACAGCGAGAGGGAGAGTACGAGCAGTACTTC
CATQQREGEYEQYF
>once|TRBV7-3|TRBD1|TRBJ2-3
TGTGCCAGCAGCCCTCGACAGGGAAAAGATACGCAGTATTTT
CASSPRQGKDTQYF
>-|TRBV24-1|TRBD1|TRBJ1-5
TGTGCCACCAGTGATCCTCGACAGGGGAGCAATCAGCCCCAGCATTTT
CATSDPRQGSNQPQHF
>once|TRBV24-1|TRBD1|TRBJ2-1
TGTGCCACCAGTGACCCCGGGACAGTCTACAATGAGCAGTTCTTC
CATSDPGTVYNEQFF
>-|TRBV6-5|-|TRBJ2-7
TGTGCCAGCAGTTACGGGGGCGGAGAGCAGTACTTC
CASSYGGGEQYF
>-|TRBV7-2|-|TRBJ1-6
TGTGCCAGCAGCTTAAATACACCCCATAATTCACCCCTCCACTTT
CASSLNTPHNSPLHF
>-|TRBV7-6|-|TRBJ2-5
TGTGCCAGCAAAAGGGCGGTAGGGGCCCAAGAGACCCAGTACTTC
CASKRAVGAQETQYF
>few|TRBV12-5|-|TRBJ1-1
TGTGCTAGTGGTTCCTCAGGGTCCACTGAAGCTTTCTTT
CASGSSGSTEAFF
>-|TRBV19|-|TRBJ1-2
TGTGCCAGTAGTATGCGGAGACAGGTAAACTATGGCTACACCTTC
CASSMRRQVNYGYTF
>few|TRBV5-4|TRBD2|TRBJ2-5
TGTGCCAGCAGCTTAGGCGGAGTAGCGGGAGGCTGGGAGACCCAGTACTTC
CASSLGGVAGGWETQYF
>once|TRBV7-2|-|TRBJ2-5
TGTGCCAGCAGCTTAGTGAGGACACCCGAGACCCAGTACTTC
CASSLVRTPETQYF
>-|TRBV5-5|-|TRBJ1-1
TGTGCCAGCAGCACCACCCCGTGGGAGGGAAGTACCACTGAAGCTTTCTTT
CASSTTPWEGSTTEAFF
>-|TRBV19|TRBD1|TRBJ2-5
TGTGCCAGTAGTCCCCCCCGACAGGGGCGAGAGGAGACCCAGTACTTC
CASSPPRQGREETQYF
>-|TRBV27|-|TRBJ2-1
TGTGCCAGCAGCATTCAGGGGGGTTTCTACAATGAGCAGTTCTTC
CASSIQGGFYNEQFF
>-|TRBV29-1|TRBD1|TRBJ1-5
TGCAGCGTTACAGGGGGCCCCTCTCAGCCCCAGCATTTT
CSVTGGPSQPQHF